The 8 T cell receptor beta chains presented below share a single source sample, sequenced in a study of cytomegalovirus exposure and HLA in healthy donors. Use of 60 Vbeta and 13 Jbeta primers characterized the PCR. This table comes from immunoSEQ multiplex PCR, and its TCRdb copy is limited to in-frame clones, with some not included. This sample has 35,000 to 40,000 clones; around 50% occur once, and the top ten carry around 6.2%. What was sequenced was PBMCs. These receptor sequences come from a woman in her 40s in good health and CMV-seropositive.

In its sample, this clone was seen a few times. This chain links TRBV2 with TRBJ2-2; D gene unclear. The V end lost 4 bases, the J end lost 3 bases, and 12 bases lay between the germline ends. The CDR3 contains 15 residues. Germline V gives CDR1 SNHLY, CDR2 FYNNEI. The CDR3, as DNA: TGTGCCAGCAGTGTCACTGAGTCCTACACCGGGGAGCTGTTTTTT. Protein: CASSVTESYTGELFF.

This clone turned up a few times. This CDR3 is CASSLYEGSYEQYF. The CDR3 DNA follows: TGTGCCAGCAGCTTGTATGAAGGGAGTTACGAGCAGTACTTC. The rearrangement links TRBV5-6 to TRBJ2-7; tentative D call: TRBD2 (5 bases). V was pared by 1 base and J by 4 bases, with 12 bases between. This CDR3 region has 14 residues. The germline V gene encodes CDR1 SGHDT and CDR2 YYEEEE.

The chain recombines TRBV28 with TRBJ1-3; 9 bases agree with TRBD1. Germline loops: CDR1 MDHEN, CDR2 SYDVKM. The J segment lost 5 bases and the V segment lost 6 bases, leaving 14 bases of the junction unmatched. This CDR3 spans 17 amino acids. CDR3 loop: CASSPSPGQGHRNTIYF. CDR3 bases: TGTGCCAGCAGCCCTAGCCCGGGACAGGGACACAGAAACACCATATATTTT.

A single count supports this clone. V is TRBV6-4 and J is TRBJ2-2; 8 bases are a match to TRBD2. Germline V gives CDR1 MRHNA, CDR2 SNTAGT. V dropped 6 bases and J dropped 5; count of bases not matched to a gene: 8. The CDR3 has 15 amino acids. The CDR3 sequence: CASSALSGGTGELFF. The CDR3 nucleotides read TGTGCCAGCAGCGCTCTGAGCGGGGGTACCGGGGAGCTGTTTTTT.

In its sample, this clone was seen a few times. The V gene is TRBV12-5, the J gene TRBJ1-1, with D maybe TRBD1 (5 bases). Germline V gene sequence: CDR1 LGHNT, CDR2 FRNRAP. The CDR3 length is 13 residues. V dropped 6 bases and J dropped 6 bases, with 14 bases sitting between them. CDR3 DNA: TGTGCTAGTGGACTCCTGACGGGGGCTGAAGCTTTCTTT. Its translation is CASGLLTGAEAFF.

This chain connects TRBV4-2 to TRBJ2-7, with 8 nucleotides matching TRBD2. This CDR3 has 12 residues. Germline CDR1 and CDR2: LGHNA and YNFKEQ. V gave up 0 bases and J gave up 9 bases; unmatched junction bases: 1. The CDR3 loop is CASSQEGLVQYF. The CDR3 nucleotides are TGTGCCAGCAGCCAAGAGGGACTAGTGCAGTACTTC.

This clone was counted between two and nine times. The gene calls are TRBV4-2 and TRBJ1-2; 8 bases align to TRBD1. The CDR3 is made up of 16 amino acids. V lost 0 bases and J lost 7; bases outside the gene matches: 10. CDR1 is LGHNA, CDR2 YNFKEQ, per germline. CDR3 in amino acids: CASSQDPGQGIGGYTF. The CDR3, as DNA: TGTGCCAGCAGCCAAGACCCTGGACAGGGAATCGGTGGCTACACCTTC.

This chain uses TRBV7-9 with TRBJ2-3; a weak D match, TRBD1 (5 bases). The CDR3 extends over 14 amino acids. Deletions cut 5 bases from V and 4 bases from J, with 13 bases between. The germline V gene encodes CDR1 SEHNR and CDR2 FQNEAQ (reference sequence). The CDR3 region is CASSLGLGADTQYF. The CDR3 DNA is TGTGCCAGCAGCCTGGGTTTAGGGGCAGATACGCAGTATTTT.